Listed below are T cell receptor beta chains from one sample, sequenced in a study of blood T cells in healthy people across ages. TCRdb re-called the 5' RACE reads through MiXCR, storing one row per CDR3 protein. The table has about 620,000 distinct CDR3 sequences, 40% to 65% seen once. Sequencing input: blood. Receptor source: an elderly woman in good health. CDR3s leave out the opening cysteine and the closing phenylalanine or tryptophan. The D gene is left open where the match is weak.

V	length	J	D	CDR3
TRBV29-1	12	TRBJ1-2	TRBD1	SVSRGGQGPGYT
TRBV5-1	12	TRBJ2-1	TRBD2	ASRSGRIYNEQF
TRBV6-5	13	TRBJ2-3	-	ASSQGNWKADTQY
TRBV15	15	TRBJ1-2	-	ATSRGRGLLDDYGYT
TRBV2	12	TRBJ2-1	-	ASSESTGLNEQF
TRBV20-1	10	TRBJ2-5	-	SAFADQETQY
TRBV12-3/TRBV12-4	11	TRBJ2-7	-	VKQGDGFYEQY
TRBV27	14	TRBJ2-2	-	ASSLLGTRNTGELF
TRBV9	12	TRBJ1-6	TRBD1	ASGTGQGYSPLH
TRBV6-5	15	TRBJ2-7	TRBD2	ASSYSIASGGRYEQY
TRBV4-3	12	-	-	ASSHWGAGETQY
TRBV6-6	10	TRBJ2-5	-	ASSYSTWEQY
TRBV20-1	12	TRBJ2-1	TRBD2	SAVGEGRYNEQF
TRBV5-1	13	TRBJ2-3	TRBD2	ASNVAGDSGDTQY
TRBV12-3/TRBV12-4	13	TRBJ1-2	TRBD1	ASIWGQGALRGYT
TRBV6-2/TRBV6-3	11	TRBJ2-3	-	ASSVRSEDTQY
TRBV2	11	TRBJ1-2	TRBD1	ASRATGPYGYT
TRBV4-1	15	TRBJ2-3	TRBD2	ASSQERTSGFKDTQY
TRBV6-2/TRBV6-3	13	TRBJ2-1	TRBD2	ASMGAGVGDNEQF
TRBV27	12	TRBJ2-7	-	ASSGTDRSYEQY
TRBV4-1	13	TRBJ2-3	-	ASSPEQRSTDTQY
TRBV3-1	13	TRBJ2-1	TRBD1	ASSYGDREKIRQF
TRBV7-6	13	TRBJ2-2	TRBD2	ASSLGSSGSGELF
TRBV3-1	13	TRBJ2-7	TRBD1	ASSSRDRAPYEQY
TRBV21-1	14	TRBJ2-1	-	ATDIGGGKSPPMQF
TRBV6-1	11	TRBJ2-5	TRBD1	ATCRDSQETQY
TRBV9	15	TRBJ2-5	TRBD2	ASSVGGGSGYQETQY
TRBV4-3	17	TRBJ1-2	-	ASSPQNTGRGRSNYGYT
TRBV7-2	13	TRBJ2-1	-	ASSLARIILNEQF
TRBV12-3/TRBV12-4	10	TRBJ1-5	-	ASRILGGPQH
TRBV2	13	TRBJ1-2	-	ASSPSHGSNYGYT
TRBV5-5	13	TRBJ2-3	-	ASSRSPAIPDTQY
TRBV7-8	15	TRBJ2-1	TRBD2	ASSLGGGTTFYNEQF
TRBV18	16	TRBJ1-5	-	ASSLNRDSLSGNQPQH
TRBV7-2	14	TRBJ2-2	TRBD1	ASSSRDRGLAGELF
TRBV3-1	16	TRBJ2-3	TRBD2	ASSQGLAGISSTETQY
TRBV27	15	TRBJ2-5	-	ASSSGGAGLLSNEQY
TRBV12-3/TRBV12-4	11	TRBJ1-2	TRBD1	ASSSETGSGYT
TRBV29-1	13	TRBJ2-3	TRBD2	STRGGDKSTDTQY
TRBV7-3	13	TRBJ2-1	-	ASSLGVQGYNEQF
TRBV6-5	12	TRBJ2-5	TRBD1	ASSSSTGLETQY
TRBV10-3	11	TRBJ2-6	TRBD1	ATTGDGANVLT
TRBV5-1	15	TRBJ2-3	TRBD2	ASSWTPGGFSTDTQY
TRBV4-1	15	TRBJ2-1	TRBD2	ASSQDLPGTSNNEQF
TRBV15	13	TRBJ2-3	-	ATSRAGRGRDTQY
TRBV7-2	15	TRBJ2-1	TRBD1	ASSPRTGSRSYNEQF